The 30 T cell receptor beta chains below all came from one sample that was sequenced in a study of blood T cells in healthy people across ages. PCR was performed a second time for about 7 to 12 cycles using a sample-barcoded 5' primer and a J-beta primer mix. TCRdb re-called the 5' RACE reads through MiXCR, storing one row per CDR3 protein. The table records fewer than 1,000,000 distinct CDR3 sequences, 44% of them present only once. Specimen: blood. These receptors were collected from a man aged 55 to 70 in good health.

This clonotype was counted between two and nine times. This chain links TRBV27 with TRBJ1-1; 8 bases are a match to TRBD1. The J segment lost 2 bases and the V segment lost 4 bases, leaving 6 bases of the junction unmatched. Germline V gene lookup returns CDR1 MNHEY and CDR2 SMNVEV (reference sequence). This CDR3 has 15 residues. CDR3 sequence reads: CASSSEDRANTEAFF. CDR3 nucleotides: TGTGCCAGCAGTTCAGAGGACAGGGCCAACACTGAAGCTTTCTTT.

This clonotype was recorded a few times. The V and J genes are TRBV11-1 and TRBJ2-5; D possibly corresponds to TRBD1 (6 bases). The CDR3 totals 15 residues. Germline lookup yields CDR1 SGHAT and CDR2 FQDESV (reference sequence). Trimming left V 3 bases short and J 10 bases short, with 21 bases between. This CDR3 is CASSFLGARKTVQYF. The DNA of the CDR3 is TGTGCCAGCAGCTTCTTGGGGGCGCGTAAAACGGTCCAGTACTTC.

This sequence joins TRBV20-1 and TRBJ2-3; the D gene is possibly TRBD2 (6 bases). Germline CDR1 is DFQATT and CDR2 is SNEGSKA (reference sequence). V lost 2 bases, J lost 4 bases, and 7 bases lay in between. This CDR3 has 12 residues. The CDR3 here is CSARRGSDTQYF. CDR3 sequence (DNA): TGCAGTGCTAGACGGGGGTCAGATACGCAGTATTTT.

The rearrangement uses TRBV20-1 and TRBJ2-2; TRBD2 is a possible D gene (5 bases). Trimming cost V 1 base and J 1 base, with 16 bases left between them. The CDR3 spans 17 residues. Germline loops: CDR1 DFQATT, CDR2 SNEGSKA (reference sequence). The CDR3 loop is CSARARMRVLNTGELFF. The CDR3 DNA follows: TGCAGTGCTAGAGCTCGAATGAGGGTTCTGAACACCGGGGAGCTGTTTTTT.

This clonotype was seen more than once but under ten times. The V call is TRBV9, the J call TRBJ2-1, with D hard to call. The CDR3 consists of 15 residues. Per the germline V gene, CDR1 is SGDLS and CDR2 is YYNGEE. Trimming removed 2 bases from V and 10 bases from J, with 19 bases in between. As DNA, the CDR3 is TGTGCCAGCAGCGTGGCGCTGACTCCTATCCGAGAGCAGTTCTTC. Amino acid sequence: CASSVALTPIREQFF.

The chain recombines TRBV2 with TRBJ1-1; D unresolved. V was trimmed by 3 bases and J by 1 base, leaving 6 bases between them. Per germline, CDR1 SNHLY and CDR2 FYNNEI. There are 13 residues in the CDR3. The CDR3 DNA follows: TGTGCCAGCAGTGATGATTGGAACACTGAAGCTTTCTTT. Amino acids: CASSDDWNTEAFF.

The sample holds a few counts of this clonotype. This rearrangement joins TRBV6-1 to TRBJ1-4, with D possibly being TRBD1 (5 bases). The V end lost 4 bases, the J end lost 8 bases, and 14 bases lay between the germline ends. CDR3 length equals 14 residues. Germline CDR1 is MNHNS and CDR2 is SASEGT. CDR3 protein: CASSGGHASEKLFF. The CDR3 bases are TGTGCCAGCAGTGGAGGACATGCCTCGGAAAAACTGTTTTTT.

CDR3 amino acids: CASSLPRKETQYF. As DNA, the CDR3 is TGTGCCAGCAGTTTACCCAGAAAAGAGACCCAGTACTTC. The rearrangement joins TRBV28 to TRBJ2-5, with D hard to call. Germline CDR1 and CDR2: MDHEN and SYDVKM. The CDR3 covers 13 residues. The ends were cut back, 2 bases at V and 3 bases at J, with 7 bases in the middle.

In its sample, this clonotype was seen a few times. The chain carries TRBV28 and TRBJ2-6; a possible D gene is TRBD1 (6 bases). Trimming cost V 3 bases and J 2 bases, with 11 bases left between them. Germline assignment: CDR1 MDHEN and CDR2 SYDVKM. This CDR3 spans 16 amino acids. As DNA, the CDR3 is TGTGCCAGCAGTTTCGGACAGCGGACTGGGGCCAACGTCCTGACTTTC. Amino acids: CASSFGQRTGANVLTF. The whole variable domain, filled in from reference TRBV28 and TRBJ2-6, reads DVKVTQSSRYLVKRTGEKVFLECVQDMDHENMFWYRQDPGLGLRLIYFSYDVKMKEKGDIPEGYSVSREKKERFSLILESASTNQTSMYLCASSFGQRTGANVLTFGAGSRLTVL.

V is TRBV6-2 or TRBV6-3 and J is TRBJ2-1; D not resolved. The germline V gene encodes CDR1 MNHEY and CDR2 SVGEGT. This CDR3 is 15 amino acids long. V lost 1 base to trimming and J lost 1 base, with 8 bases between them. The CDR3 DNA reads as TGTGCCAGCAGTTACTTTTCGGGTTCCTACAATGAGCAGTTCTTC. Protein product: CASSYFSGSYNEQFF.

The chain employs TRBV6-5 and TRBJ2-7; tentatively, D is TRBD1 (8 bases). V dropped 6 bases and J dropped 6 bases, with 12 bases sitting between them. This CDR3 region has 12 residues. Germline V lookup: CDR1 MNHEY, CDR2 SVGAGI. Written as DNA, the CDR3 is TGTGCCAGCAGGACAGGGGAGGGCGAGCAGTACTTC. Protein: CASRTGEGEQYF.

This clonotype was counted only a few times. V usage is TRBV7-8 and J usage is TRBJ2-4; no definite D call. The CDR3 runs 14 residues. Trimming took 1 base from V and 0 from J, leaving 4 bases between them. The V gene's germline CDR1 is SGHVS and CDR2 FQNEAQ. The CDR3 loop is CASSLEVAKNIQYF. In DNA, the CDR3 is TGTGCCAGCAGCTTAGAGGTAGCCAAAAACATTCAGTACTTC.

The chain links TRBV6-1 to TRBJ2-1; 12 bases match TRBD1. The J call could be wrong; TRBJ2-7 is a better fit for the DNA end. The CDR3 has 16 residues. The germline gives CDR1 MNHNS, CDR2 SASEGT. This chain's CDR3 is CASSEGDRGHIDEQYF. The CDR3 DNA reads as TGTGCCAGCAGTGAGGGGGACAGGGGGCATATCGATGAGCAGTACTTC.

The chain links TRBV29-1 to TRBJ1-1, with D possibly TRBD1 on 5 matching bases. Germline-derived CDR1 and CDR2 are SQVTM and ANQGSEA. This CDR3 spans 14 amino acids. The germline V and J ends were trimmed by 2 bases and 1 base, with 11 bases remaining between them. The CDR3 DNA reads TGCAGCGTTGAATCGGGGACGGGGAACACTGAAGCTTTCTTT. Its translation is CSVESGTGNTEAFF.

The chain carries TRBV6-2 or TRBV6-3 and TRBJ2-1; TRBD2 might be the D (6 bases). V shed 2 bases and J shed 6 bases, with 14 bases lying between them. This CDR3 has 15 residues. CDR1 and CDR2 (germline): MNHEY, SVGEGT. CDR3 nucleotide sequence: TGTGCCAGCAGTTACGAGGCGGGGAGCTCCAATGAGCAGTTCTTC. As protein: CASSYEAGSSNEQFF.

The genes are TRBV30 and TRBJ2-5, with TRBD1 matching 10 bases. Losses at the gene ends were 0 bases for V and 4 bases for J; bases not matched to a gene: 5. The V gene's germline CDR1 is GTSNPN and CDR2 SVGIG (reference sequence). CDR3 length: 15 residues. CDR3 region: CAWSVIGQGGETQYF. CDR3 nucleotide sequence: TGTGCCTGGAGTGTAATAGGACAGGGGGGAGAGACCCAGTACTTC.

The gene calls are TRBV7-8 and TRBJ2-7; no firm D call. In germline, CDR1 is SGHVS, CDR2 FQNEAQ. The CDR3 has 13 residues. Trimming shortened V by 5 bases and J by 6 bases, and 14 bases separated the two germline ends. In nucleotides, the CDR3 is TGTGCCAGCAGCCCCCTCGTTGGTAGCGAGCAGTACTTC. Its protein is CASSPLVGSEQYF.

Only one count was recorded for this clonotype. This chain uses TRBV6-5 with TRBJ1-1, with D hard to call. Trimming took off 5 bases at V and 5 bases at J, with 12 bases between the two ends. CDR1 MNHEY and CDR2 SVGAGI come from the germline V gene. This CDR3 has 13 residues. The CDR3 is CASSLRNPTEAFF. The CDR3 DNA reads TGTGCCAGCAGTCTCCGGAATCCTACTGAAGCTTTCTTT.

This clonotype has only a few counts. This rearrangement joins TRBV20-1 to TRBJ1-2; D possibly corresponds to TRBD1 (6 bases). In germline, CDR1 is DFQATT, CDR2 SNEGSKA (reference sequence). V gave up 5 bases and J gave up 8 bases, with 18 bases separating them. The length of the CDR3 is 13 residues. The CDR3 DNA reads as TGCAGTGCTTTCTTGGTCGAGGGGGGCGGCTACACCTTC. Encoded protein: CSAFLVEGGGYTF.

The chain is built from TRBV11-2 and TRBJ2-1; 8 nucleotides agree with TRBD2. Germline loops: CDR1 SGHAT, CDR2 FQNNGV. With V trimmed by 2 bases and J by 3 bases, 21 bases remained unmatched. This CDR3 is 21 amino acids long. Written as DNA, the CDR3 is TGTGCCAGCAGCTTACGGGTACCTCGGCGGGGGGCGTTCTTATTCTACAATGAGCAGTTCTTC. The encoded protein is CASSLRVPRRGAFLFYNEQFF.

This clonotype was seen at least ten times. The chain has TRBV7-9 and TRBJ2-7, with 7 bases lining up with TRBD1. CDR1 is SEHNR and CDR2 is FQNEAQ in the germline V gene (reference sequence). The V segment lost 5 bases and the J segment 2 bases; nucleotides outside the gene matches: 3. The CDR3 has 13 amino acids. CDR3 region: CASSQGQTYEQYF. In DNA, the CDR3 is TGTGCCAGCAGCCAGGGACAGACCTACGAGCAGTACTTC.

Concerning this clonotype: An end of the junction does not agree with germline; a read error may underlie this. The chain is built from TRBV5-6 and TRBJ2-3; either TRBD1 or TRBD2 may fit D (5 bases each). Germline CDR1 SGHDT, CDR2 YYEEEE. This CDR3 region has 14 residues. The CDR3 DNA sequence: TGCGCCAGCAGTTCCCGGGACCCCACAGATACGCAGTATTTT. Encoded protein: CASSSRDPTDTQYF. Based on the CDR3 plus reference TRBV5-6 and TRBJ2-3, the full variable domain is DAGVTQSPTHLIKTRGQQVTLRCSPKSGHDTVSWYQQALGQGPQFIFQYYEEEERQRGNFPDRFSGHQFPNYSSELNVNALLLGDSALYLCASSSRDPTDTQYFGPGTRLTVL.

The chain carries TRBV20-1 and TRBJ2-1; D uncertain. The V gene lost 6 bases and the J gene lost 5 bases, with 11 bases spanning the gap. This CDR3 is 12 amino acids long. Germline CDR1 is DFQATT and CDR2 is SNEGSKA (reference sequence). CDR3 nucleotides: TGCAGTGCACATCCGACGGACAATGAGCAGTTCTTC. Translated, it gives CSAHPTDNEQFF.

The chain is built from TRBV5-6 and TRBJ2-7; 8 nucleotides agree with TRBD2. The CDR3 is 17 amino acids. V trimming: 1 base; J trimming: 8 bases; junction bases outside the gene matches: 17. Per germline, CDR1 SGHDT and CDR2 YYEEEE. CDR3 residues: CASSLRMRPGGKGKQYF. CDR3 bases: TGTGCCAGCAGCTTGCGGATGAGACCGGGAGGGAAAGGGAAGCAGTACTTC.

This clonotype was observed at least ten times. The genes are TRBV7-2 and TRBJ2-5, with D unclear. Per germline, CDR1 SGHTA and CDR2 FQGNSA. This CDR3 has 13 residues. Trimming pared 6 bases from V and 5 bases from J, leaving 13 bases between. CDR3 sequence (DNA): TGTGCCAGCAGTTTCTGGGGTGAGGAGACCCAGTACTTC. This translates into CASSFWGEETQYF.

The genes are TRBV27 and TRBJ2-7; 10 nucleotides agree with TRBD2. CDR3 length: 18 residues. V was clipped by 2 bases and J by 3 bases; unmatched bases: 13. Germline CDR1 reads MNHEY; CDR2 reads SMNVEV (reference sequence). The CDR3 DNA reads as TGTGCCAGCAGTTTAAAAGGGGGGCTAGCGGGGGTCATCTACGAGCAGTACTTC. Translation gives CASSLKGGLAGVIYEQYF.

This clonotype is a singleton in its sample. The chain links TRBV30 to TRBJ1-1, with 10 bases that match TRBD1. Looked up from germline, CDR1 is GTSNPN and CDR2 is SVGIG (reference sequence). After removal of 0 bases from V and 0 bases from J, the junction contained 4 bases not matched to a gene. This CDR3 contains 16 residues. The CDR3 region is CAWSVLGTGVNTEAFF. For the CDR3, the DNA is TGTGCCTGGAGTGTACTTGGGACAGGGGTGAACACTGAAGCTTTCTTT.

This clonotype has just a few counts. The CDR3 sequence: CASSLRQNSEQYF. In nucleotides, the CDR3 is TGCGCCAGCAGCCTGAGGCAGAACAGCGAGCAGTACTTC. The V call is TRBV5-1, the J call TRBJ2-7; D remains unclear. V gave up 4 bases and J gave up 6 bases, with 14 bases separating them. Germline CDR1 and CDR2: SGHRS and YFSETQ. The CDR3 length is 13 residues.

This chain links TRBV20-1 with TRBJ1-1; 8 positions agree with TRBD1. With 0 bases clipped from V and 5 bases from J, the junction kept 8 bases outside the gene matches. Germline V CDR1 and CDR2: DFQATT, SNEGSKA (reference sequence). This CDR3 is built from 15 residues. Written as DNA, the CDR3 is TGCAGTGCTAGAGATGAGGGCAGGGGGCTTACTGAAGCTTTCTTT. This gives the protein CSARDEGRGLTEAFF.

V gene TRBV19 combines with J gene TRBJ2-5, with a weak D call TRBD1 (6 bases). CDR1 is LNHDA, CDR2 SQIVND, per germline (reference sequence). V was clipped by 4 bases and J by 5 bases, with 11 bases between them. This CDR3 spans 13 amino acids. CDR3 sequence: CASSKNREETQYF. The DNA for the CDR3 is TGTGCCAGTAGTAAGAACAGGGAGGAGACCCAGTACTTC.